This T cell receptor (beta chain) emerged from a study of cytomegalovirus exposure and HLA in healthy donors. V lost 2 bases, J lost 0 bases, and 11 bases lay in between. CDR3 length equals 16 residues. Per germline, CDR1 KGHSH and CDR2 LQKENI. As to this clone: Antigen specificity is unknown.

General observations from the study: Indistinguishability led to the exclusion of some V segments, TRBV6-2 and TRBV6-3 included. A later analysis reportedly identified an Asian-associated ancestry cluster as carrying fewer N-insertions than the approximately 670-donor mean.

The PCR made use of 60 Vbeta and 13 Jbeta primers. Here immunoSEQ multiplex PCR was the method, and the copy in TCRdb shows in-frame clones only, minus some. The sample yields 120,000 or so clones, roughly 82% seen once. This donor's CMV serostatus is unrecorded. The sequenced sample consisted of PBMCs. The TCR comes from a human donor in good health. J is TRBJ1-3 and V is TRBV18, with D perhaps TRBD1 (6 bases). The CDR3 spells CASSPNDRLSGNTIYF. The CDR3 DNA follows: TGTGCCAGCTCACCAAACGACAGGCTCTCTGGAAACACCATATATTTT.